Included here is one T cell receptor (beta chain) sequence, with context. Its antigen is not identified. The sample originates from a study of T-cell memory formation after mild COVID-19. The wider study: Largely donor-specific sequence clusters came from two donors.

Broader study findings: Cross-reactive memory apparently joined, as some responding clones appeared in pre-infection memory.

TCRdb used MiXCR to reprocess the 5' RACE reads, holding one entry per CDR3 protein. This table holds approximately 400,000 distinct CDR3 sequences, 18% found once. The CDR3 spans 14 residues. Germline CDR1 and CDR2: DFQATT and SNEGSKA (reference sequence). V was pared by 2 bases and J by 0 bases, with 9 bases between. What was sequenced was PBMCs or a T cell subset sorted from them (not recorded which). The chain combines TRBV20-1 with TRBJ2-3; D call uncertain. The TCR sequence derives from a man aged 18 to 30 who had mild COVID-19 (a few samples of this study predate the infection). Cell type and time point are not known. CDR3 protein: CSARSRASTDTQYF. For the CDR3, the DNA is TGCAGTGCTAGATCCCGGGCCAGCACAGATACGCAGTATTTT.